This T cell receptor (beta chain) was recovered during a study of T-cell reconstitution after alpha-beta-depleted transplantation in children. Study-wide points: Reportedly, roughly two months post-transplant, alpha-beta T cells arose from several hundred expanded graft clones. Newly produced T cells mostly provided counts and TCRbeta diversity after one year, as hyperexpanded clones declined. Surviving recipient T cells and thymic progenitors produced the high day-60 TCRbeta diversity seen in some patients.

Molecular barcoding with unique molecular identifiers was used for the TCRbeta library. TCRdb reanalysed the PCR reads using MiXCR and keeps one entry per CDR3 protein. The sample consists of about 290,000 distinct CDR3 sequences, over 7% of them appearing once. This clonotype was picked up many times. Its antigen is undetermined. CDR3 length: 15 amino acids. The germline gives CDR1 SGHRS, CDR2 YFSETQ. The V segment lost 1 base and the J segment 10 bases; nucleotides outside the gene matches: 10. This TCR derives from a female patient aged 2-9 years who had a stem cell transplant for Fanconi anemia, so the T cells may come from the graft donor. Sequences were derived from peripheral blood, sampled 360 days after TCRalphabeta/CD19-depleted stem cell transplant. V usage is TRBV5-1 and J usage is TRBJ2-1; TRBD1 matches at 8 bases. CDR3: CASSLLGQGRQEQFF. The CDR3 coding sequence is TGCGCCAGCAGCTTGCTTGGACAGGGAAGGCAAGAGCAGTTCTTC.